The 17 T cell receptor beta chains below were found in one sample sequenced in a study of T cells after yellow fever vaccination. Each CDR3 protein is one row after TCRdb ran MiXCR on the 5' RACE reads. The sample lists 300,000 or so distinct CDR3 sequences, approximately 10% occurring once. This sample comprised CD4+ T cells sorted from PBMCs, obtained 5 days after the yellow fever booster vaccination. These receptors all come from a young man who received the YFV17D yellow fever vaccine.

This clonotype appeared many times. The V call is TRBV6-5, the J call TRBJ2-2; possible D gene TRBD2, 5 bases. The germline V and J ends were trimmed by 10 bases and 4 bases, with 13 bases remaining between them. This CDR3 is built from 13 residues. Germline V CDR1 and CDR2: MNHEY, SVGAGI. The CDR3 protein is CANYGRATGELFF. As DNA, the CDR3 is TGTGCCAATTATGGGAGAGCCACCGGGGAGCTGTTTTTT.

This chain uses TRBV7-3 with TRBJ1-1, with D unclear. Germline lookup yields CDR1 SGHTA and CDR2 FQGTGA. The CDR3 length is 15 residues. The V end was cut by 5 bases, the J end by 1 base, with 14 bases between. The CDR3 loop reads CASSPSSARNTEAFF. CDR3 nucleotide sequence: TGTGCCAGCAGCCCCTCGTCGGCGAGGAACACTGAAGCTTTCTTT.

This clonotype was counted at least ten times. V gene TRBV10-2 combines with J gene TRBJ2-6, with a possible D match to TRBD1 (6 bases). The V and J ends lost 6 bases and 4 bases respectively, with 10 bases between them. The CDR3 has 14 residues. Germline lookup yields CDR1 WSHSY and CDR2 SAAADI. CDR3 region: CASRGAQGANVLTF. The DNA of the CDR3 is TGCGCCAGCAGGGGGGCGCAAGGGGCCAACGTCCTGACTTTC.

This clonotype has just a few counts. This chain links TRBV21-1 with TRBJ1-5; whether TRBD1, the table's D call, matches the DNA was not checked. TRBV21-1 is an annotated pseudogene. This CDR3 contains 18 residues. CDR3 DNA sequence: TGTGCCAGCAGCAAAGGGGTAGGCAGGACAGACTGTAATCAGCCCCAGCATTTT. Translated: CASSKGVGRTDCNQPQHF.

This clonotype was detected many times. The chain couples TRBV6-5 to TRBJ1-2; a possible D gene is TRBD1 (5 bases). Per germline, CDR1 MNHEY and CDR2 SVGAGI. This CDR3 region has 12 residues. The ends were cut back, 1 base at V and 7 bases at J, with 7 bases in the middle. This CDR3 reads CASSYWGVGYTF. The CDR3 DNA reads TGTGCCAGCAGTTACTGGGGGGTTGGCTACACCTTC.

The sample holds a few counts of this clonotype. V and J are TRBV7-8 and TRBJ1-2, with unresolved D. In germline, CDR1 is SGHVS, CDR2 FQNEAQ. This CDR3 has 14 amino acids. The germline V and J ends were trimmed by 1 base and 1 base, with 7 bases remaining between them. CDR3 in DNA: TGTGCCAGCAGCTTAGACGCGAATAACTATGGCTACACCTTC. Translating it yields CASSLDANNYGYTF.

The table lists this clonotype with many counts. The chain couples TRBV25-1 to TRBJ2-5; 8 bases line up with TRBD1. Per germline, CDR1 MGHDK and CDR2 SYGVNS. V lost 5 bases to trimming and J lost 1 base; unmatched junction nucleotides: 3. There are 14 residues in the CDR3. CDR3 nucleotide sequence: TGTGCCAGCAGTAGGGGACAGGCCCAAGAGACCCAGTACTTC. Protein sequence: CASSRGQAQETQYF.

This clonotype has only a few counts. V is TRBV10-3 and J is TRBJ2-3; D call uncertain. Germline V gene sequence: CDR1 ENHRY, CDR2 SYGVKD. Trimming shortened V by 6 bases and J by 2 bases, and 9 bases separated the two germline ends. The CDR3 covers 13 residues. The CDR3 DNA reads as TGTGCCATCAGGACGGTTTACACAGATACGCAGTATTTT. Its translation is CAIRTVYTDTQYF.

This clonotype occurred many times. This chain uses TRBV7-2 with TRBJ2-3, with D possibly being TRBD2 (6 bases). From germline, CDR1 is SGHTA and CDR2 FQGNSA. This CDR3 region has 16 residues. Trimming cost V 5 bases and J 1 base, with 16 bases left between them. The CDR3, as DNA: TGTGCCAGCAGCCCAGGCGGTCGCGGGGGCACAGATACGCAGTATTTT. Amino acid sequence: CASSPGGRGGTDTQYF.

The chain couples TRBV11-2 to TRBJ2-7; D not resolved. Germline V gene sequence: CDR1 SGHAT, CDR2 FQNNGV. The V gene lost 1 base and the J gene lost 5 bases, with 12 bases spanning the gap. The CDR3 runs 14 residues. CDR3 in amino acids: CASSLALGRNEQYV. In DNA form, the CDR3 reads TGTGCCAGCAGCTTAGCCTTGGGAAGGAACGAGCAGTACGTC.

Concerning this clonotype itself: A much larger clone differs by one base, so this may be a read error. V and J are TRBV5-1 and TRBJ1-1; maybe TRBD1 (5 bases). CDR3 length equals 13 residues. V was pared by 5 bases and J by 6 bases, with 14 bases between. Germline values: CDR1 SGHRS, CDR2 YFSETQ. The CDR3 bases are TGCGCCAGCAGATCTTTTGGGACGGCTGAAGCTTTCTTT. This gives the protein CASRSFGTAEAFF.

A few counts support this clonotype. The chain carries TRBV6-1 and TRBJ2-7, with D possibly matching TRBD1 (6 bases). Germline lookup yields CDR1 MNHNS and CDR2 SASEGT. V was trimmed by 6 bases and J by 9 bases, leaving 24 bases between them. The CDR3 is 15 residues long. Here the CDR3 reads CASRGDKSGQTLQYF. Written as DNA, the CDR3 is TGTGCCAGCAGAGGGGACAAGTCCGGCCAAACCCTGCAGTACTTC.

This clonotype occurred a few times. V is TRBV28 and J is TRBJ2-2, with a tentative D call TRBD2 (5 bases). V shed 4 bases and J shed 3 bases, with 12 bases lying between them. This CDR3 is built from 15 residues. CDR1 and CDR2 (germline): MDHEN, SYDVKM. CDR3 bases: TGTGCCAGCAGTTCTCCAGGACTCGACACCGGGGAGCTGTTTTTT. Its translation: CASSSPGLDTGELFF. Full variable domain (remainder filled in from reference TRBV28 and TRBJ2-2): DVKVTQSSRYLVKRTGEKVFLECVQDMDHENMFWYRQDPGLGLRLIYFSYDVKMKEKGDIPEGYSVSREKKERFSLILESASTNQTSMYLCASSSPGLDTGELFFGEGSRLTVL.

The chain uses TRBV7-9 and TRBJ1-1; D remains ambiguous. Trimming removed 5 bases at V and 4 bases at J, with 14 bases between. Germline loops: CDR1 SEHNR, CDR2 FQNEAQ (reference sequence). CDR3 length equals 14 residues. CDR3 protein: CASSQRAFGTEAFF. The DNA of the CDR3 is TGTGCCAGCAGCCAGCGAGCTTTTGGCACTGAAGCTTTCTTT.

V and J are TRBV2 and TRBJ2-7; 8 positions match TRBD1. The CDR3 consists of 13 residues. With 6 bases clipped from V and 6 bases from J, the junction kept 7 bases outside the gene matches. Germline-derived CDR1 and CDR2 are SNHLY and FYNNEI. For the CDR3, the DNA is TGTGCCAGCAGCACTCAGGGGGCGGGCGAGCAGTACTTC. Its translation is CASSTQGAGEQYF.

There are many counts of this clonotype. The J gene is TRBJ2-7, the V gene TRBV20-1, with 7 bases aligning to TRBD1. This CDR3 region has 14 residues. Germline trimming cut 2 bases from V and 2 bases from J; bases unmatched to any gene: 6. Germline V gene lookup returns CDR1 DFQATT and CDR2 SNEGSKA (reference sequence). DNA of the CDR3: TGCAGTGCTAGACCACAGGGGTTGACCTACGAGCAGTACTTC. Protein: CSARPQGLTYEQYF.

This clonotype was observed at least ten times. The chain uses TRBV4-1 and TRBJ1-1; possible D gene TRBD1, 6 bases. The CDR3 runs to 13 residues. V lost 7 bases and J 4 bases, leaving 13 bases between the germline ends. Per germline, CDR1 MGHRA and CDR2 YSYEKL. The CDR3 DNA is TGCGCCAGCACGAGACAGGCGGGCACTGAAGCTTTCTTT. Translating gives CASTRQAGTEAFF.